Following are 20 T cell receptor beta chains from one sample sequenced in a study of stem cell transplantation in POMP-related autoinflammatory disease. Assay used: immunoSEQ multiplex PCR; TCRdb lists only in-frame clones, some missing. The sample holds approximately 7,800 clones, roughly 88% seen once. This material consisted of CD8+ T cells from PBMCs, taken after stem cell transplantation. These receptors were obtained from a human patient with POMP-related autoinflammation and immune dysregulation (PRAID). Some T cells may be transferred from the graft donor.

V gene TRBV7-6 combines with J gene TRBJ2-7; maybe TRBD2 (5 bases). The CDR3 sequence is 14 residues long. CDR1 and CDR2 from the germline V gene are SGHVS and FNYEAQ. Trimming removed 5 bases from V and 5 bases from J, with 16 bases in between. Written as DNA, the CDR3 is TGTGCCAGCAGCCCCAACCTGGGAGTCCACGAGCAGTACGTC. It translates to CASSPNLGVHEQYV.

The genes are TRBV11-2 and TRBJ2-7; 8 bases line up with TRBD2. The CDR3 spans 14 residues. V shed 4 bases and J 6 bases; nucleotides not matched to a gene: 8. Germline lookup yields CDR1 SGHAT and CDR2 FQNNGV. The CDR3: CASSSRTSPSEQYF. Written as DNA, the CDR3 is TGTGCCAGCAGCTCAAGGACTAGCCCAAGCGAGCAGTACTTC.

This chain uses TRBV7-8 with TRBJ2-7; D not certain. Trimming removed 2 bases at V and 6 bases at J, with 11 bases between. This CDR3 has 13 amino acids. Germline V gene data show CDR1 as SGHVS and CDR2 as FQNEAQ. The CDR3 reads CASSLTDLSEQYV. CDR3 sequence (DNA): TGTGCCAGCAGCTTAACGGACCTAAGCGAGCAGTACGTC.

V gene TRBV5-8 combines with J gene TRBJ1-1; D remains unclear. Looked up from germline, CDR1 is SGHTS and CDR2 is YDEGEE. The CDR3 runs 15 residues. Trimming shortened V by 2 bases and J by 2 bases, and 13 bases separated the two germline ends. CDR3 loop: CASSFLGIFNTEAFF. The CDR3 nucleotides read TGTGCCAGCAGCTTTTTGGGGATCTTTAACACTGAAGCTTTCTTT.

This rearrangement joins TRBV6-5 to TRBJ1-1; 9 positions match TRBD1. Germline CDR1 is MNHEY and CDR2 is SVGAGI. The CDR3 runs 14 residues. With 6 bases clipped from V and 1 base from J, the junction kept 3 bases outside the gene matches. DNA of the CDR3: TGTGCCAGCAGCGCGGGACAGGGGAACACTGAAGCTTTCTTT. Its protein is CASSAGQGNTEAFF.

The J gene is TRBJ2-7, the V gene TRBV5-1, with D possibly called TRBD1 or TRBD2 (5 bases each). This CDR3 has 17 residues. Looked up from germline, CDR1 is SGHRS and CDR2 is YFSETQ. The V end lost 0 bases, the J end lost 0 bases, and 16 bases lay between the germline ends. The CDR3: CASSLASRGVLSYEQYF. As DNA, the CDR3 is TGCGCCAGCAGCTTGGCATCGAGGGGTGTCCTCTCCTACGAGCAGTACTTC.

The chain has TRBV19 and TRBJ2-1; D possibly matches TRBD1 or TRBD2 (5 bases each). Germline lookup yields CDR1 LNHDA and CDR2 SQIVND (reference sequence). V gave up 0 bases and J gave up 1 base, with 13 bases separating them. The CDR3 is 17 residues long. CDR3 region: CASSIDEGSESYNEQFF. CDR3 nucleotide sequence: TGTGCCAGTAGTATAGATGAGGGGTCGGAGTCCTACAATGAGCAGTTCTTC.

The V and J genes are TRBV10-3 and TRBJ1-2, with 8 bases lining up with TRBD1. With V trimmed by 4 bases and J by 2 bases, 6 bases remained unmatched. Germline values: CDR1 ENHRY, CDR2 SYGVKD. The CDR3 consists of 15 residues. CDR3 sequence reads: CAISADRAANYGYTF. CDR3 sequence (DNA): TGTGCCATCAGTGCGGACAGGGCGGCGAACTATGGCTACACCTTC.

The genes are TRBV7-9 and TRBJ2-2; no definite D call. V was trimmed by 7 bases and J by 8 bases, leaving 5 bases between them. The CDR3 spans 10 residues. Germline V gives CDR1 SEHNR, CDR2 FQNEAQ (reference sequence). The CDR3 nucleotides read TGTGCCAGCAACGGAGGGGAGCTGTTTTTT. Encoded protein: CASNGGELFF. Full variable domain (outside the CDR3, taken from reference TRBV7-9 and TRBJ2-2): DTGVSQNPRHKITKRGQNVTFRCDPISEHNRLYWYRQTLGQGPEFLTYFQNEAQLEKSRLLSDRFSAERPKGSFSTLEIQRTEQGDSAMYLCASNGGELFFGEGSRLTVL.

This clone is a singleton in its sample. The rearrangement uses TRBV27 and TRBJ2-1; 7 bases are shared with TRBD1. The germline V gene encodes CDR1 MNHEY and CDR2 SMNVEV (reference sequence). Trimming at V came to 5 bases and at J to 2 bases, leaving 9 bases not matched to a gene. This CDR3 spans 16 amino acids. The CDR3 DNA is TGTGCCAGCAGTAACCACCCACAGGGGACCTACAATGAGCAGTTCTTC. The encoded protein is CASSNHPQGTYNEQFF.

The chain combines TRBV7-9 with TRBJ2-2; tentative D call: TRBD2 (5 bases). Trimming shortened V by 3 bases and J by 5 bases, and 7 bases separated the two germline ends. Germline lookup yields CDR1 SEHNR and CDR2 FQNEAQ (reference sequence). This CDR3 contains 13 residues. The CDR3 DNA is TGTGCCAGCAGCTTGAGCGGTACCGGGGAGCTGTTTTTT. Its protein product is CASSLSGTGELFF.

This chain uses TRBV12-3 or TRBV12-4 with TRBJ2-7; D call uncertain. This CDR3 is built from 13 residues. Trimming pared 3 bases from V and 2 bases from J, leaving 8 bases between. The CDR3 DNA is TGTGCCAGCAGTTTTGACGAGGCCTACGAGCAGTACTTC. Translation gives CASSFDEAYEQYF.

The gene calls are TRBV12-5 and TRBJ1-2; a possible D gene is TRBD1 (6 bases). The V gene lost 3 bases and the J gene lost 5 bases, with 13 bases spanning the gap. Germline V gene data show CDR1 as LGHNT and CDR2 as FRNRAP. The CDR3 spans 14 residues. CDR3 sequence (DNA): TGTGCTAGTGGTTTTGAAGGGGGTGGATATGGCTACACCTTC. This encodes CASGFEGGGYGYTF.

A single count supports this clone. V usage is TRBV28 and J usage is TRBJ1-4; TRBD1 is a possible D gene (6 bases). This CDR3 region has 15 residues. CDR1 is MDHEN, CDR2 SYDVKM, per germline. The V end lost 6 bases, the J end lost 6 bases, and 17 bases lay between the germline ends. In DNA form, the CDR3 reads TGTGCCAGCAGCCCGTTGGGGGGCGCGGATGAAAAACTGTTTTTT. Its protein is CASSPLGGADEKLFF.

This chain connects TRBV5-6 to TRBJ1-1; D is possibly TRBD1 (5 bases). The length of the CDR3 is 16 residues. The germline gives CDR1 SGHDT, CDR2 YYEEEE. V lost 0 bases, J lost 0 bases, and 12 bases lay in between. The CDR3 sequence is CASSLGLGHMNTEAFF. CDR3 nucleotides: TGTGCCAGCAGCTTGGGTCTCGGACACATGAACACTGAAGCTTTCTTT.

The V and J genes are TRBV4-1 and TRBJ2-5; perhaps TRBD2 as D (6 bases). Germline-derived CDR1 and CDR2 are MGHRA and YSYEKL. The CDR3 covers 16 residues. Deletions cut 0 bases from V and 0 bases from J, with 11 bases between. For the CDR3, the DNA is TGCGCCAGCAGCCAAGAGGGGGGTCTGAACCAAGAGACCCAGTACTTC. Protein: CASSQEGGLNQETQYF.

The chain has TRBV28 and TRBJ2-1; D is ambiguous. Per the germline V gene, CDR1 is MDHEN and CDR2 is SYDVKM. V was clipped by 6 bases and J by 8 bases, with 11 bases between them. The length of the CDR3 is 12 residues. The CDR3 sequence is CASSRTGYEQFF. The CDR3 DNA follows: TGTGCCAGCAGCCGGACCGGGTATGAGCAGTTCTTC.

This chain connects TRBV11-2 to TRBJ1-2; D remains ambiguous. Germline values: CDR1 SGHAT, CDR2 FQNNGV. This CDR3 has 15 amino acids. V was pared by 0 bases and J by 8 bases, with 16 bases between. The CDR3 is CASSLDRLGGSGYTF. In DNA, the CDR3 is TGTGCCAGCAGCTTAGATCGTTTGGGAGGCTCCGGCTACACCTTC.

The chain has TRBV7-9 and TRBJ2-3; D possibly corresponds to TRBD2 (5 bases). The germline V and J ends were trimmed by 5 bases and 2 bases, with 14 bases remaining between them. CDR1 is SEHNR, CDR2 FQNEAQ, per germline (reference sequence). The CDR3 sequence is 15 residues long. This CDR3 reads CASSQTGTYTDTQYF. CDR3 bases: TGTGCCAGCAGCCAGACGGGAACTTACACAGATACGCAGTATTTT.

The chain has TRBV13 and TRBJ2-4; no definite D call. Deletions cut 2 bases from V and 0 bases from J, with 5 bases between. The CDR3 totals 14 residues. CDR1 PRHDT and CDR2 FYEKMQ come from the germline V gene (reference sequence). The CDR3: CASSLSLAKNIQYF. DNA for the CDR3: TGTGCCAGCAGCTTAAGCCTAGCCAAAAACATTCAGTACTTC.